In this sample, the clone carrying this T cell receptor beta chain turned up a few times. Its target is unknown. The record originates from a study of graft-versus-host responses after intestinal transplantation. The overall study: Recipients across the board were started on anti-thymocyte globulin induction, then kept on tacrolimus and steroids for about 3 years.

Sequencing was performed with immunoSEQ multiplex PCR; in TCRdb, only in-frame clones are kept and a portion is missing. The sample gives about 90,000 clones, 92% of which show up once; about 0.3% is in the top ten. Trimming removed 7 bases from V and 2 bases from J, with 8 bases in between. The CDR3 contains 12 residues. Germline-derived CDR1 and CDR2 are LNHDA and SQIVND (reference sequence). Notes on the study in general: The recipient marrow held GvH clones, and some of them showed up first in ileum or blood. Allografts of one patient group, those with graft-donor T cell macrochimerism, had high graft-versus-host to host-versus-graft clonal ratios. Early post-transplant HvG declines tracked with peak circulating GvH clone levels.

The sample here was unstimulated CD4+ T cells sorted from spleen or lymph node cells, taken before intestinal transplant. The clonotype comes from a human donor who received an intestinal transplant. The chain combines TRBV19 with TRBJ1-1; no definite D call. CDR3 region: CASTVDNTEAFF. CDR3 in DNA: TGTGCCAGTACGGTGGACAACACTGAAGCTTTCTTT.